Included here is one T cell receptor beta chain sequence, with context. Its target is not known. Measured with immunoSEQ multiplex PCR; TCRdb has only the in-frame clones, and not every one. This table has just over 2,000,000 clones, roughly 94% appearing once. The data belong to a study of shared clonotypes between healthy human individuals. As for the study in general: CD8 memory received one plate per donor, CD8 naive two, CD4 memory three and CD4 naive three.

Per the germline V gene, CDR1 is SGHAT and CDR2 is FQNNGV. The length of the CDR3 is 18 residues. The J segment lost 6 bases and the V segment lost 0 bases, leaving 15 bases of the junction unmatched. Study-wide results and limits: Investigators collected only blood, and repertoires in tissues likely differ.

The naive CD8 subset, CD45RO-negative cells positively selected for CCR7, excluded terminally differentiated effector memory CD45RA+ cells. This TCR was sampled from a man between 18 and 35 years old in good health. The chain links TRBV11-2 to TRBJ1-2; 8 bases are a match to TRBD1. Sequenced input: naive CD8+ T cells sorted from blood. The CDR3 DNA is TGTGCCAGCAGCTTAGATCCCGCCGGGACAGGCTTTCCCGATGGCTACACCTTC. Translating gives CASSLDPAGTGFPDGYTF.